A selection of T cell receptor beta chains follows, all from one sample in a study of cytomegalovirus exposure and HLA in healthy donors. The assay was immunoSEQ multiplex PCR, and TCRdb's table has in-frame clones only and misses some. This sample contains over 100,000 clones. The sequenced sample was PBMCs. All receptors come from a man under 40 in good health and CMV-seronegative. Both conserved end residues are part of each CDR3. The D gene is left open where the match is weak.

V: TRBV27
J: .
length: 16
D: TRBD1
CDR3: CASSYFGQGRRYEQYF

V: TRBV7-2
J: TRBJ1-1
length: 16
D: .
CDR3: CASTIRTRAMNTEAFF

V: TRBV19
J: TRBJ1-1
length: 15
D: .
CDR3: CASSTTYPMNTEAFF

V: TRBV21-1
J: TRBJ2-7
length: 18
D: .
CDR3: CASSNPGQGAQAQHEQYF

V: TRBV5-6
J: TRBJ1-2
length: 13
D: TRBD1
CDR3: CASSRGQGYGYTF

V: TRBV5-1
J: TRBJ2-5
length: 16
D: TRBD2
CDR3: CASSLGSTSGQETQYF

V: TRBV5-5
J: TRBJ1-4
length: 14
D: TRBD1
CDR3: CASSLAGTDEKLFF

V: TRBV6-1
J: TRBJ2-4
length: 15
D: TRBD1
CDR3: CASSRTGTVKNIQYF

V: TRBV11-2
J: TRBJ2-7
length: 16
D: TRBD1
CDR3: CASSRGGQTSSYEQYF

V: TRBV15
J: TRBJ2-3
length: 16
D: .
CDR3: CATSRDLGSVGDTQYF

V: TRBV28
J: TRBJ1-1
length: 14
D: .
CDR3: CASSFTPGSTEAFF

V: TRBV6-1
J: TRBJ2-5
length: 15
D: TRBD1
CDR3: CATRRGPQGQETQYF

V: TRBV28
J: TRBJ2-1
length: 15
D: TRBD2
CDR3: CASSPGTSIGNEQFF

V: TRBV6-6
J: TRBJ1-2
length: 15
D: TRBD1
CDR3: CASSYVGQGNYGYTF

V: TRBV18
J: TRBJ1-1
length: 13
D: TRBD1
CDR3: CAGQGQANTEAFF

V: TRBV6-5
J: TRBJ1-5
length: 13
D: .
CDR3: CASSRGEGQPQHF

V: TRBV9
J: TRBJ2-1
length: 16
D: TRBD2
CDR3: CASSPTWGPGGNEQFF

V: TRBV4-3
J: TRBJ2-5
length: 18
D: .
CDR3: CASSHRGASGQYQETQYF

V: TRBV9
J: TRBJ1-1
length: 13
D: .
CDR3: CASSVALNTEAFF

V: TRBV11-2
J: TRBJ1-2
length: 16
D: TRBD1
CDR3: CASSETGGRRIGGYTF

V: TRBV5-5
J: TRBJ1-5
length: 14
D: .
CDR3: CASSPGHYNQPQHF

V: TRBV28
J: TRBJ2-1
length: 16
D: TRBD1
CDR3: CASSLLGTGGMHEQFF

V: TRBV29-1
J: TRBJ1-2
length: 12
D: TRBD1
CDR3: CSGGQGNYGYTF

V: TRBV6-1
J: TRBJ2-1
length: 15
D: .
CDR3: CASSPTSSSYNEQFF

V: TRBV19
J: TRBJ2-3
length: 16
D: .
CDR3: CASSIGSGDTTDTQYF

V: TRBV30
J: TRBJ2-1
length: 15
D: TRBD2
CDR3: CAWSASAGGYNEQFF

V: TRBV7-2
J: TRBJ1-6
length: 17
D: TRBD1
CDR3: CASSLITGGGFTSPLHF

V: TRBV10-3
J: TRBJ2-3
length: 16
D: TRBD2
CDR3: CATRVAGVAGTDTQYF

V: TRBV6-1
J: TRBJ2-5
length: 15
D: TRBD2
CDR3: CASSELAGGGETQYF

V: TRBV9
J: TRBJ1-4
length: 14
D: .
CDR3: CASSPESRREKLFF